This T cell receptor (beta chain) appears in the sequencing data of a study of blood T cell repertoires in COVID-19. Study-level information: Acute and convalescent COVID-19 samples came from the United States, Italy and Spain.

The CDR3 runs 17 residues. Trimming left V 3 bases short and J 4 bases short, with 23 bases between. Germline V gives CDR1 SGDLS, CDR2 YYNGEE. Clones were sequenced by immunoSEQ multiplex PCR, and TCRdb holds only the in-frame ones, with some missing. The table has roughly 4,700 clones, under 85% seen once. Specimen: peripheral blood. This TCR was sampled from a human donor in a cohort sampled during active COVID-19. The chain recombines TRBV9 with TRBJ2-7; D is unresolved. The CDR3 reads CASSGNPQTAVSYEQYF. CDR3 sequence (DNA): TGTGCCAGCAGCGGAAACCCGCAGACCGCGGTTAGTTACGAGCAGTACTTC.